Described below is a single TCR beta chain sequence and its context. The data were obtained in a study of tumor-infiltrating lymphocytes in primary liver carcinoma. In the study overall: Surgery removed the patients' primary liver carcinoma. Patients, male and female, were 30 to 69 years old.

Alongside blood RNA obtained from unsorted whole blood, germline DNA was also extracted. The patients, who had chronic HBV infection, were treatment-naive (untreated). CDR3 length equals 12 residues. Germline V lookup: CDR1 SGHNT, CDR2 YENEEA. V lost 6 bases and J lost 9, with 12 bases in between. From about 490 ng of total RNA, TCR beta-specific cDNA was reverse-transcribed using a constant-region primer. Slightly modified ARM-PCR served as the procedure for the TCR beta libraries. These libraries came from three rounds of nested multiplex PCR. In the first two PCR rounds, TRBV1-TRBV30 forward primers were paired with a C-beta reverse primer, and each round lasted around 10 cycles. TCRdb recomputed calls from the multiplex PCR reads with MiXCR, one row per CDR3 protein. The data show roughly 330,000 distinct CDR3 sequences, roughly two thirds seen once.

This TCR derives from a man aged 40-49 years with primary liver carcinoma and hepatitis B virus infection. The chain couples TRBV11-3 to TRBJ2-1; the D gene is possibly TRBD1 (5 bases). Sequenced sample: peripheral blood. The CDR3 region is CASSLTDSEQFF. Here the CDR3 DNA reads TGTGCCAGCAGTTTGACAGACAGTGAGCAGTTCTTC.